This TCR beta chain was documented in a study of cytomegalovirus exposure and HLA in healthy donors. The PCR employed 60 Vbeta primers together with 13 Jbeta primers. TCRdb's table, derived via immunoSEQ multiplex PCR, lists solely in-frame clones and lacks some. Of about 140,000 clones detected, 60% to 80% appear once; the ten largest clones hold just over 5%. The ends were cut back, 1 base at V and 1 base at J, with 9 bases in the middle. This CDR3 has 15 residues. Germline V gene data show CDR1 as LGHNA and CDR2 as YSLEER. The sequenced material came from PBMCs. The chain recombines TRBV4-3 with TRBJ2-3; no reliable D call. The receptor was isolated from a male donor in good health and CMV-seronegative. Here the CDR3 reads CASSQGLGRTDTQYF. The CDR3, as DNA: TGCGCCAGCAGCCAAGGACTGGGTCGCACAGATACGCAGTATTTT.